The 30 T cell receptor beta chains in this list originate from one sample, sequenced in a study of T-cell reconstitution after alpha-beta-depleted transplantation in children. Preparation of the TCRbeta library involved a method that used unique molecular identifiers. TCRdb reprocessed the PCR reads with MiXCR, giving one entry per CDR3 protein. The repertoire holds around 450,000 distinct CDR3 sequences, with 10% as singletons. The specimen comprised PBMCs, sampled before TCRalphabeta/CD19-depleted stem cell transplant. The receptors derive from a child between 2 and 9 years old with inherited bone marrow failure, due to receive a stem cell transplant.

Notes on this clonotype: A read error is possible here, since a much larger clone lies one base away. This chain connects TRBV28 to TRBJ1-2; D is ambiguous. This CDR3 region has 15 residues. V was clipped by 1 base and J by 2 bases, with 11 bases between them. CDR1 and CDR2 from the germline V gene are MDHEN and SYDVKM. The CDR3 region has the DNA TGTGCCAGCAGTTTATTAAAGGAGCTGAACTATGGCTACACCTTC. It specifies CASSLLKELNYGYTF.

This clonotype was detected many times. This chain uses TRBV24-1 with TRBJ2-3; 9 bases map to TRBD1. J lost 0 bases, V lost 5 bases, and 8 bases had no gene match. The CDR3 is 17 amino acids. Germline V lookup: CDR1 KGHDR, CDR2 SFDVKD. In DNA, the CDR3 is TGTGCCACCAGTGCCTCGGGGGGACAGGGAAGCACAGATACGCAGTATTTT. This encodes CATSASGGQGSTDTQYF.

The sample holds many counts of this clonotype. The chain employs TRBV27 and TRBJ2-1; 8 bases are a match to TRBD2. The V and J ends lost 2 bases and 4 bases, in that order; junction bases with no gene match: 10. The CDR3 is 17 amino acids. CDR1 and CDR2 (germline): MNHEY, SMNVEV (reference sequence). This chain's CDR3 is CASSLLHPAGAYNEQFF. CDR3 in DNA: TGTGCCAGCAGTTTACTCCACCCAGCGGGGGCTTACAATGAGCAGTTCTTC.

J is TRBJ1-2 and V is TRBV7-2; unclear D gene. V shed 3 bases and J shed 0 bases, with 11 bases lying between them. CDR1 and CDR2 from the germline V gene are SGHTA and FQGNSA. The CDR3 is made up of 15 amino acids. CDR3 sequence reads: CASSFGFSTNYGYTF. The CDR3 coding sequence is TGTGCCAGCAGCTTTGGTTTCAGCACTAACTATGGCTACACCTTC.

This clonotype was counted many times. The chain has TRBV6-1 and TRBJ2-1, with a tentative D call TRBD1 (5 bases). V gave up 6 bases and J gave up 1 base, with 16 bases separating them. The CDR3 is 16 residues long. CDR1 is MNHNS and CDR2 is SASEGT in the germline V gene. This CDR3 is CASRKLRVLSYNEQFF. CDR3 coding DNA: TGTGCCAGCAGAAAGCTCAGGGTTCTGTCCTACAATGAGCAGTTCTTC.

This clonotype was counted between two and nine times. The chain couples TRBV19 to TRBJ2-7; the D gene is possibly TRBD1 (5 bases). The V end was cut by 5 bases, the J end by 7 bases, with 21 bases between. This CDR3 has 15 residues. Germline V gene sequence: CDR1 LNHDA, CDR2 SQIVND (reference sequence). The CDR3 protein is CASSGIRTRLEEQYF. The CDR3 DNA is TGTGCCAGTAGTGGGATTAGGACACGGCTAGAGGAGCAGTACTTC.

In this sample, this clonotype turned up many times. In DNA, the CDR3 is TGCGCCAGCAGCTTGGAAGGTTCCTTATATGGCTACACCTTC. Protein sequence: CASSLEGSLYGYTF. The rearrangement joins TRBV5-1 to TRBJ1-2; D is uncertain. V was clipped by 0 bases and J by 5 bases, with 11 bases between them. This CDR3 is 14 amino acids long. Per the germline V gene, CDR1 is SGHRS and CDR2 is YFSETQ.

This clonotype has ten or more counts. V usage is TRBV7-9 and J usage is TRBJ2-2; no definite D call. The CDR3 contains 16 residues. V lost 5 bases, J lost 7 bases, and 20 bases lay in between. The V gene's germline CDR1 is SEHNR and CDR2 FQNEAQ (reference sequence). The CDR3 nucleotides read TGTGCCAGCAGCCTATCTGTTTCTCTATTGTTCGGGGAGCTGTTTTTT. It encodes CASSLSVSLLFGELFF.

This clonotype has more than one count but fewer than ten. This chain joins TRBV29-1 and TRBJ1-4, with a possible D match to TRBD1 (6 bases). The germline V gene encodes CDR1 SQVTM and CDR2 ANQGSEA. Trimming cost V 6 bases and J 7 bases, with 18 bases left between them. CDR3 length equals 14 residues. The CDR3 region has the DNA TGCAGCGTCCTAGACTTGGGGGCGTCTGAAAAACTGTTTTTT. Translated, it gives CSVLDLGASEKLFF.

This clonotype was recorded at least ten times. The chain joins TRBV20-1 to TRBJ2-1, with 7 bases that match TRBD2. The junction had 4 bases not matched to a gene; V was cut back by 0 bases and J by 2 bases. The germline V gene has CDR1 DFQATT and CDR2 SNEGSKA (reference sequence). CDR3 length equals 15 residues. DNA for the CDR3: TGCAGTGCTAGAGATTACGGGAGGCCCTACAATGAGCAGTTCTTC. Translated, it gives CSARDYGRPYNEQFF.

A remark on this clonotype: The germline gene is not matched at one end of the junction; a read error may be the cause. The CDR3 loop is CASSITGPGANVVTF. The CDR3 DNA is TGTGCCAGCAGCATCACAGGGCCTGGGGCCAACGTCGTGACTTTC. The chain employs TRBV7-9 and TRBJ2-6; D is possibly TRBD1 (6 bases). The germline V gene encodes CDR1 SEHNR and CDR2 FQNEAQ (reference sequence). The CDR3 runs to 15 residues.

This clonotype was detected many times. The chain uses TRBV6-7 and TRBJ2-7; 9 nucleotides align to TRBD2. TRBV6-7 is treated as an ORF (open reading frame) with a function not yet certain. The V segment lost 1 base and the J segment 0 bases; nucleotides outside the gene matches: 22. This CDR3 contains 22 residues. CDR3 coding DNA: TGTGCCAGCAGTTACTTTTTAGAGGGACTAGCCCAAGAGGGGCACCACTCCTACGAGCAGTACTTC. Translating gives CASSYFLEGLAQEGHHSYEQYF.

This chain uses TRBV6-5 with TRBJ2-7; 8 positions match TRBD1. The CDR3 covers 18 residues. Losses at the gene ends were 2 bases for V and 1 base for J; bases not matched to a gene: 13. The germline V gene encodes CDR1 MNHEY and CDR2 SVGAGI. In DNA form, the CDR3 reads TGTGCCAGCAGTTACCAAGTTATCCAGGGGGCCGTATCCTACGAGCAGTACTTC. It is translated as CASSYQVIQGAVSYEQYF.

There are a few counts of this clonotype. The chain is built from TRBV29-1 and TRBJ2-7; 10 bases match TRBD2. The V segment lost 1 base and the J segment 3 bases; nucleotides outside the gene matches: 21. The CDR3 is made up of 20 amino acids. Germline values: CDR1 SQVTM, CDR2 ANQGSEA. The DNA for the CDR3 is TGCAGCGTTGAAGTCAAGCCCCTGGCTCTAGCGGGAGCTAGTGGCTACGAGCAGTACTTC. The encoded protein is CSVEVKPLALAGASGYEQYF.

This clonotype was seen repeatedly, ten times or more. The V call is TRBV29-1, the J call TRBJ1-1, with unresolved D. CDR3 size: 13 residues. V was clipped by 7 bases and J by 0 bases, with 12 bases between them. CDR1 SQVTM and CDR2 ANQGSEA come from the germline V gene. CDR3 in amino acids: CSGGGGLNTEAFF. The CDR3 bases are TGCAGCGGCGGAGGTGGTTTGAACACTGAAGCTTTCTTT. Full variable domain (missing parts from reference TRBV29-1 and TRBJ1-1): SAVISQKPSRDICQRGTSLTIQCQVDSQVTMMFWYRQQPGQSLTLIATANQGSEATYESGFVIDKFPISRPNLTFSTLTVSNMSPEDSSIYLCSGGGGLNTEAFFGQGTRLTVV.

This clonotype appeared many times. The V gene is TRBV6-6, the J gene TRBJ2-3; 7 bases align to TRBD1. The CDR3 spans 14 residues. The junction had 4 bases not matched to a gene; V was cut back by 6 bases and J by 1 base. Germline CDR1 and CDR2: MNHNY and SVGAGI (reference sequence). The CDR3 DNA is TGTGCCAGCAGATCCGGACAGGGCACAGATACGCAGTATTTT. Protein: CASRSGQGTDTQYF.

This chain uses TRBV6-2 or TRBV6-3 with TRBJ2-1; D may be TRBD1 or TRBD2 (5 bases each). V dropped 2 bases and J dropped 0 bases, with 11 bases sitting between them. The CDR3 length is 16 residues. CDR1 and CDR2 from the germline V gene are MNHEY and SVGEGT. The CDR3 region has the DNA TGTGCCAGCAGTTACGTGTCGGGGCTCTCCTACAATGAGCAGTTCTTC. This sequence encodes CASSYVSGLSYNEQFF.

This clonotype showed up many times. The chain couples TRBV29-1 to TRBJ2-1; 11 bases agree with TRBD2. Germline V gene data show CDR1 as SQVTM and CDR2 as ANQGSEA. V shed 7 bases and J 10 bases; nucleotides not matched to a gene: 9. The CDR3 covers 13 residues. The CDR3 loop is CSGQLAGDREQFF. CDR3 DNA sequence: TGCAGCGGCCAACTAGCGGGGGACAGGGAGCAGTTCTTC.

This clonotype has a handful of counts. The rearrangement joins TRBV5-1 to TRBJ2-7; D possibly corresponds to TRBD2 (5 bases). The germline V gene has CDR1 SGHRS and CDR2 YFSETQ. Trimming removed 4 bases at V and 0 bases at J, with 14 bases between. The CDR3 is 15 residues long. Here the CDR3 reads CASSLPSGNSYEQYF. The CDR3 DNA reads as TGCGCCAGCAGCCTTCCCAGCGGAAACTCCTACGAGCAGTACTTC. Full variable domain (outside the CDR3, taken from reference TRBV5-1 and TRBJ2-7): KAGVTQTPRYLIKTRGQQVTLSCSPISGHRSVSWYQQTPGQGLQFLFEYFSETQRNKGNFPGRFSGRQFSNSRSEMNVSTLELGDSALYLCASSLPSGNSYEQYFGPGTRLTVT.

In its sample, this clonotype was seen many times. As DNA, the CDR3 is TGTGCCAGCAGTCCAGAGACAGCAGCTTACACTGAAGCTTTCTTT. Protein product: CASSPETAAYTEAFF. V gene TRBV27 combines with J gene TRBJ1-1, with D tentatively TRBD1 (5 bases). The germline V and J ends were trimmed by 5 bases and 3 bases, with 16 bases remaining between them. The V gene's germline CDR1 is MNHEY and CDR2 SMNVEV (reference sequence). CDR3 length equals 15 residues.

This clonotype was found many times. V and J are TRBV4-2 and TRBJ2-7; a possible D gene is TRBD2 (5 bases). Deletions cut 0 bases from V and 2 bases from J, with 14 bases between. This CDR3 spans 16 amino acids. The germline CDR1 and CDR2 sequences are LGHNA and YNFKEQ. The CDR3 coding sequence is TGTGCCAGCAGCCAAGATAGATCCGGGATGCCCTACGAGCAGTACTTC. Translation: CASSQDRSGMPYEQYF.

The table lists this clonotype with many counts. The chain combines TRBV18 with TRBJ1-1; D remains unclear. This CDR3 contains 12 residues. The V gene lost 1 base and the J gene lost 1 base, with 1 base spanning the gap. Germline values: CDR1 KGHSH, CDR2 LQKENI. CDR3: CASSPQNTEAFF. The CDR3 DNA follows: TGTGCCAGCTCACCACAGAACACTGAAGCTTTCTTT. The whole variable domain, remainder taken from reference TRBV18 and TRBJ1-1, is NAGVMQNPRHLVRRRGQEARLRCSPMKGHSHVYWYRQLPEEGLKFMVYLQKENIIDESGMPKERFSAEFPKEGPSILRIQQVVRGDSAAYFCASSPQNTEAFFGQGTRLTVV.

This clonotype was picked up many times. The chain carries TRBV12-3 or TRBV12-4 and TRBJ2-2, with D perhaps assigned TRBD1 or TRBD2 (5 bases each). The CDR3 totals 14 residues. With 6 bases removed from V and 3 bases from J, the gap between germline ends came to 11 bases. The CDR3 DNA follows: TGTGCCAGCAGCTTTGGGGGTTACACCGGGGAGCTGTTTTTT. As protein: CASSFGGYTGELFF.

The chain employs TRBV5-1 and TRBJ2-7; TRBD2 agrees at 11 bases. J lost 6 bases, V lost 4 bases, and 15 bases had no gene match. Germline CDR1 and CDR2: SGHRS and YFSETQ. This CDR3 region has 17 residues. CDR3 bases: TGCGCCAGCAGCCGGGGTCTAGCGGGAGGCCTCTCTACCGAGCAGTACTTC. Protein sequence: CASSRGLAGGLSTEQYF.

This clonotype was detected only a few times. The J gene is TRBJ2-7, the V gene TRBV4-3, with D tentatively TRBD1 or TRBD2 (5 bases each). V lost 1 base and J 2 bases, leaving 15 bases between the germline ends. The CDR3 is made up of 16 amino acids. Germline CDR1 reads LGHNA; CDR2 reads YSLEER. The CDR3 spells CASSQGVGVGAYEQYF. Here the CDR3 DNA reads TGCGCCAGCAGCCAAGGAGTCGGGGTGGGGGCCTACGAGCAGTACTTC.

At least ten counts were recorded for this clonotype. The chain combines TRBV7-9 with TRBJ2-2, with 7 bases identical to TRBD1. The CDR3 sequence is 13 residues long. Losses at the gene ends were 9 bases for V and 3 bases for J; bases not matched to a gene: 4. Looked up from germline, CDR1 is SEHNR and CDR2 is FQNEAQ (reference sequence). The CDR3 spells CASTTGHTGELFF. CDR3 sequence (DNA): TGTGCCAGTACGACAGGGCACACCGGGGAGCTGTTTTTT.

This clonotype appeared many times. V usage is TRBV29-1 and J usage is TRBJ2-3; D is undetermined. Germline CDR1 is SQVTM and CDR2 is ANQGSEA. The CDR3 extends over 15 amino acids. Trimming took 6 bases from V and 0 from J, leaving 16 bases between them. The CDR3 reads CSVVSPRASTDTQYF. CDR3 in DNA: TGCAGCGTCGTCTCTCCTCGTGCTAGCACAGATACGCAGTATTTT.

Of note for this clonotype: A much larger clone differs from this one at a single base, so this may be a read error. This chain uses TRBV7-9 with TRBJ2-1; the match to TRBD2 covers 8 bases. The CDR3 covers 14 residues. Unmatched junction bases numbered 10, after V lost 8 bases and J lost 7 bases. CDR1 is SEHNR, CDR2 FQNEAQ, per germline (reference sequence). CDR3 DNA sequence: TGTGCCAGCCTCCGGGAGGGAGAGGGGAATGAGCAGTTCTTC. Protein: CASLREGEGNEQFF.

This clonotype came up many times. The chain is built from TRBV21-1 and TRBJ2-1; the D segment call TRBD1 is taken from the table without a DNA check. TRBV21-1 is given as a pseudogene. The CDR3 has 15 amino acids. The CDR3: CASSKRHRGRNEQFF. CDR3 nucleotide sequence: TGTGCCAGCAGCAAGAGGCACAGGGGAAGGAATGAGCAGTTCTTC.

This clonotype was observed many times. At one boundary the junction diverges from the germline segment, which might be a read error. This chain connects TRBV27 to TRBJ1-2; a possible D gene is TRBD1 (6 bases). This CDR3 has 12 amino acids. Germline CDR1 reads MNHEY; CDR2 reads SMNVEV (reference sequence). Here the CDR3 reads CACRGGLYGYTF. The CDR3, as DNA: TGTGCCTGCAGGGGTGGGCTATATGGCTACACCTTC.